These 31 T cell receptor beta chains came from one sample sequenced in a study of cytomegalovirus exposure and HLA in healthy donors. 13 Jbeta primers and 60 Vbeta primers were used for the PCR. Produced via immunoSEQ multiplex PCR; TCRdb's table is partial and in-frame only. Here the sample spans some 160,000 clones, roughly 87% being singletons. Sequencing input: PBMCs. Receptors were obtained from a woman aged 45-65 years in good health and CMV-seronegative.

The rearrangement joins TRBV29-1 to TRBJ2-2; 8 nucleotides match TRBD1. The CDR3 spans 15 residues. V shed 7 bases and J 2 bases; nucleotides not matched to a gene: 9. Germline CDR1 and CDR2: SQVTM and ANQGSEA. This CDR3 is CSARQGTLNTGELFF. In nucleotides, the CDR3 is TGCAGCGCGAGACAGGGGACATTAAACACCGGGGAGCTGTTTTTT.

The chain combines TRBV10-1 with TRBJ2-2, with 9 bases aligning to TRBD2. Germline CDR1 is WNHNN and CDR2 is SYGVQD (reference sequence). The CDR3 totals 15 residues. Unmatched junction bases numbered 4, after V lost 8 bases and J lost 0 bases. The CDR3 here is CASASGDANTGELFF. DNA of the CDR3: TGCGCCAGCGCTAGCGGGGACGCGAACACCGGGGAGCTGTTTTTT.

This clone is a singleton in its sample. Other nucleotide sequences in the sample specify the same CDR3. The chain joins TRBV28 to TRBJ2-5, with 7 bases that match TRBD2. The CDR3 totals 15 residues. CDR1 and CDR2 (germline): MDHEN, SYDVKM. Trimming cost V 6 bases and J 4 bases; bases outside gene matches: 11. The CDR3 bases are TGTGCCAGCAGCTTGCCCCAGTGGGGGGGAGAGACCCAGTACTTC. It yields the protein CASSLPQWGGETQYF.

This chain connects TRBV4-3 to TRBJ2-7, with D possibly TRBD2 on 5 matching bases. CDR3 length: 15 residues. Germline V lookup: CDR1 LGHNA, CDR2 YSLEER. Between the trimmed V and J ends, which lost 2 bases and 4 bases, there was a span of 15 bases. The CDR3 here is CASSQSGEGSYEQYF. In nucleotides, the CDR3 is TGCGCCAGCAGCCAATCCGGGGAAGGATCGTACGAGCAGTACTTC.

This sequence joins TRBV27 and TRBJ2-1; 12 bases fit TRBD2. Germline CDR1 MNHEY, CDR2 SMNVEV (reference sequence). The CDR3 length is 15 residues. Trimming cost V 5 bases and J 7 bases; bases outside gene matches: 6. CDR3 sequence reads: CASSILAGGMNEQFF. The CDR3 DNA reads as TGTGCCAGCAGTATACTAGCGGGGGGAATGAATGAGCAGTTCTTC.

This chain connects TRBV7-9 to TRBJ1-4; D remains ambiguous. Germline V gene lookup returns CDR1 SEHNR and CDR2 FQNEAQ (reference sequence). Trimming pared 4 bases from V and 0 bases from J, leaving 9 bases between. CDR3 length equals 15 residues. The CDR3 DNA is TGTGCCAGCAGCTCCCTAGTGGCAACTAATGAAAAACTGTTTTTT. Its translation is CASSSLVATNEKLFF.

The chain links TRBV2 to TRBJ2-6; D might be TRBD2 (5 bases). V lost 5 bases and J lost 13, with 15 bases in between. CDR3 length equals 13 residues. Germline loops: CDR1 SNHLY, CDR2 FYNNEI. The CDR3 sequence: CASSLRQLGVLTF. The CDR3 bases are TGTGCCAGCAGTTTACGACAACTAGGGGTCCTGACTTTC.

This chain connects TRBV6-5 to TRBJ2-7, with a weak D call TRBD1 (6 bases). The ends were cut back, 6 bases at V and 4 bases at J, with 19 bases in the middle. Germline V gives CDR1 MNHEY, CDR2 SVGAGI. The length of the CDR3 is 15 residues. This chain's CDR3 is CASSQRQGHGYEQYF. CDR3 coding DNA: TGTGCCAGCAGCCAGCGGCAGGGACACGGATACGAGCAGTACTTC.

This chain connects TRBV23-1 to TRBJ1-3; D is unclear. TRBV23-1 is an ORF, with its function uncertain. The CDR3 loop spans 17 amino acids. V lost 0 bases and J 0 bases, leaving 12 bases between the germline ends. In DNA, the CDR3 is TGCGCCAGCAGTCAATCAGCGGGAGCCTTCTCTGGAAACACCATATATTTT. It specifies CASSQSAGAFSGNTIYF.

The genes are TRBV21-1 and TRBJ2-1; whether TRBD2, the table's D call, matches the DNA was not checked. TRBV21-1 has pseudogene status. The CDR3 has 16 residues. CDR3: CASSKGGRVGGNEQFF. The DNA of the CDR3 is TGTGCCAGCAGCAAAGGGGGGAGGGTGGGAGGGAATGAGCAGTTCTTC.

The chain combines TRBV2 with TRBJ1-4; tentative D call: TRBD1 (6 bases). Germline V gene sequence: CDR1 SNHLY, CDR2 FYNNEI. CDR3 length: 14 amino acids. V was clipped by 10 bases and J by 8 bases, with 20 bases between them. CDR3 sequence: CATSVGGAEEKLFF. CDR3 bases: TGTGCCACCTCGGTAGGGGGGGCGGAAGAAAAACTGTTTTTT.

The chain couples TRBV5-5 to TRBJ1-1, with D unclear. The germline gives CDR1 SGHKS, CDR2 YYEKEE (reference sequence). Between the trimmed V and J ends, which lost 3 bases and 7 bases, there was a span of 13 bases. This CDR3 has 13 residues. The CDR3 is CASSYGWRYEAFF. CDR3 nucleotide sequence: TGTGCCAGCAGCTACGGGTGGCGGTATGAAGCTTTCTTT.

The genes are TRBV18 and TRBJ2-1; 8 nucleotides align to TRBD2. Trimming at V came to 0 bases and at J to 6 bases, leaving 4 bases not matched to a gene. The CDR3 is 15 amino acids. The germline V gene has CDR1 KGHSH and CDR2 LQKENI. This chain's CDR3 is CASSPPKRGINEQFF. CDR3 DNA sequence: TGTGCCAGCTCACCACCGAAGCGGGGGATCAATGAGCAGTTCTTC.

The chain carries TRBV28 and TRBJ1-1; perhaps TRBD1 as D (6 bases). Germline CDR1 is MDHEN and CDR2 is SYDVKM. The CDR3 has 14 amino acids. V was shortened by 5 bases and J by 3 bases, with 13 bases between the two germline ends. The CDR3 DNA follows: TGTGCCAGCAGTCCTCAGGGGTTGGACACTGAAGCTTTCTTT. This codes for CASSPQGLDTEAFF.

The CDR3 sequence: CASSWGLLALSYNEQFF. The CDR3 nucleotides are TGTGCCAGCAGTTGGGGCCTCTTAGCTCTCTCCTACAATGAGCAGTTCTTC. The J gene is TRBJ2-1, the V gene TRBV27; D possibly corresponds to TRBD1 (5 bases). The V and J ends lost 4 bases and 0 bases respectively, with 16 bases between them. Germline V lookup: CDR1 MNHEY, CDR2 SMNVEV (reference sequence). The CDR3 covers 17 residues.

The chain carries TRBV18 and TRBJ2-5, with TRBD1 matching over 7 bases. The V and J ends lost 0 bases and 1 base, in that order; junction bases with no gene match: 5. This CDR3 is built from 16 residues. Germline CDR1 KGHSH, CDR2 LQKENI. The CDR3 bases are TGTGCCAGCTCACCACCGACGGGACAGATCCAAGAGACCCAGTACTTC. Translating gives CASSPPTGQIQETQYF.

Note on this clone: Different DNA sequences within this sample yield the same CDR3. This chain connects TRBV27 to TRBJ1-1; D is ambiguous. V lost 3 bases and J 1 base, leaving 6 bases between the germline ends. This CDR3 is built from 13 residues. Looked up from germline, CDR1 is MNHEY and CDR2 is SMNVEV (reference sequence). For the CDR3, the DNA is TGTGCCAGCAGTTTTAGAAGGAACACTGAAGCTTTCTTT. It codes for CASSFRRNTEAFF.

The chain links TRBV28 to TRBJ2-3, with D perhaps TRBD2 (6 bases). V was clipped by 6 bases and J by 1 base, with 14 bases between them. Germline V gene lookup returns CDR1 MDHEN and CDR2 SYDVKM. This CDR3 has 15 amino acids. The CDR3 DNA follows: TGTGCCAGCAGCAGGCCCGGGACTGGCACAGATACGCAGTATTTT. Protein product: CASSRPGTGTDTQYF. The full variable domain, its missing parts supplied by reference TRBV28 and TRBJ2-3, is DVKVTQSSRYLVKRTGEKVFLECVQDMDHENMFWYRQDPGLGLRLIYFSYDVKMKEKGDIPEGYSVSREKKERFSLILESASTNQTSMYLCASSRPGTGTDTQYFGPGTRLTVL.

The J gene is TRBJ1-6, the V gene TRBV29-1; possible D gene TRBD1, 5 bases. V lost 4 bases and J 5 bases, leaving 12 bases between the germline ends. Germline V gene lookup returns CDR1 SQVTM and CDR2 ANQGSEA. The CDR3 is 14 amino acids. The CDR3 bases are TGCAGCGTTGGAACCGGACAAGATAATTCACCCCTCCACTTT. Translated, it gives CSVGTGQDNSPLHF.

The chain has TRBV6-6 and TRBJ2-7; 11 bases map to TRBD2. With V trimmed by 2 bases and J by 3 bases, 3 bases remained unmatched. The germline gives CDR1 MNHNY, CDR2 SVGAGI (reference sequence). CDR3 length: 15 residues. The CDR3 nucleotides read TGTGCCAGCAGTTACGGGACTAGCGGATGCTACGAGCAGTACTTC. Encoded protein: CASSYGTSGCYEQYF.

V is TRBV2 and J is TRBJ1-4, with D possibly matching TRBD1 (6 bases). The V gene lost 6 bases and the J gene lost 4 bases, with 15 bases spanning the gap. Germline loops: CDR1 SNHLY, CDR2 FYNNEI. CDR3 size: 15 residues. CDR3: CASSPRGGGNEKLFF. CDR3 nucleotide sequence: TGTGCCAGCAGCCCACGGGGGGGCGGTAATGAAAAACTGTTTTTT.

This clone was recorded a few times. This rearrangement joins TRBV6-1 to TRBJ1-5; D gene ambiguous. V lost 4 bases, J lost 0 bases, and 7 bases lay in between. The CDR3 is 14 amino acids. The germline gives CDR1 MNHNS, CDR2 SASEGT. The DNA for the CDR3 is TGTGCCAGCAGTGGAGGGTATAGCAATCAGCCCCAGCATTTT. Translated: CASSGGYSNQPQHF.

The genes are TRBV10-1 and TRBJ2-2; D unresolved. There are 13 residues in the CDR3. Deletions cut 5 bases from V and 4 bases from J, with 8 bases between. From germline, CDR1 is WNHNN and CDR2 SYGVQD (reference sequence). The CDR3 protein is CASSRPGTGELFF. In DNA form, the CDR3 reads TGCGCCAGCAGTCGACCGGGCACCGGGGAGCTGTTTTTT.

The rearrangement uses TRBV2 and TRBJ2-2, with D perhaps TRBD1 (5 bases). The CDR3 extends over 13 amino acids. Germline assignment: CDR1 SNHLY and CDR2 FYNNEI. Trimming took off 7 bases at V and 6 bases at J, with 12 bases between the two ends. The CDR3 is CASTGRASGELFF. DNA for the CDR3: TGTGCCAGCACCGGCAGGGCCTCCGGGGAGCTGTTTTTT.

On this clone: The same CDR3 also results from other DNA sequences found in this sample. The rearrangement joins TRBV18 to TRBJ1-1, with 7 bases lining up with TRBD1. The germline V gene encodes CDR1 KGHSH and CDR2 LQKENI. The V and J ends lost 3 bases and 2 bases, in that order; junction bases with no gene match: 3. CDR3 length equals 14 residues. CDR3 sequence: CASSPGQSNTEAFF. The DNA of the CDR3 is TGTGCCAGCTCACCGGGACAGAGCAACACTGAAGCTTTCTTT.

Points on this clone: The junction does not match germline at one end; this may be a read error. J is TRBJ2-1 and V is TRBV19; D is perhaps TRBD2 (5 bases). The CDR3 is 16 residues long. The germline gives CDR1 LNHDA, CDR2 SQIVND (reference sequence). CDR3 loop: CTSSIMRARFNNEQFF. The CDR3 DNA is TGTACCAGTAGTATAATGAGGGCCCGTTTCAACAATGAGCAGTTCTTC.

In DNA form, the CDR3 reads TGTGCCAGCTCACCCAGGGAGGACGAGCAGTACTTC. Translation gives CASSPREDEQYF. The rearrangement links TRBV18 to TRBJ2-7; possibly TRBD2 for D (6 bases). The CDR3 contains 12 residues. Germline V gene sequence: CDR1 KGHSH, CDR2 LQKENI. Between the trimmed V and J ends, which lost 3 bases and 5 bases, there was a span of 8 bases. Full variable domain (outside the CDR3, taken from reference TRBV18 and TRBJ2-7): NAGVMQNPRHLVRRRGQEARLRCSPMKGHSHVYWYRQLPEEGLKFMVYLQKENIIDESGMPKERFSAEFPKEGPSILRIQQVVRGDSAAYFCASSPREDEQYFGPGTRLTVT.

This chain joins TRBV7-2 and TRBJ2-3, with TRBD2 matching over 11 bases. CDR1 and CDR2 (germline): SGHTA, FQGNSA. This CDR3 contains 15 residues. V was clipped by 2 bases and J by 6 bases; unmatched bases: 4. Here the CDR3 DNA reads TGTGCCAGCAGCTTAACTAGCGGGAGTGGGGATACGCAGTATTTT. Protein sequence: CASSLTSGSGDTQYF.

V usage is TRBV28 and J usage is TRBJ1-5, with TRBD1 matching over 10 bases. CDR1 is MDHEN, CDR2 SYDVKM, per germline. CDR3 length: 17 residues. The V and J ends lost 2 bases and 6 bases, in that order; junction bases with no gene match: 10. The CDR3 DNA is TGTGCCAGCAGTTTACCGACGTACCGGACAGGGGGTCAGCCCCAGCATTTT. This gives the protein CASSLPTYRTGGQPQHF. The whole variable domain, remainder taken from reference TRBV28 and TRBJ1-5, is DVKVTQSSRYLVKRTGEKVFLECVQDMDHENMFWYRQDPGLGLRLIYFSYDVKMKEKGDIPEGYSVSREKKERFSLILESASTNQTSMYLCASSLPTYRTGGQPQHFGDGTRLSIL.

Concerning this clone itself: The same CDR3 arises from other DNA sequences in this sample as well. The J gene is TRBJ2-2, the V gene TRBV9; 8 bases line up with TRBD1. Germline V lookup: CDR1 SGDLS, CDR2 YYNGEE. The V segment lost 5 bases and the J segment 1 base; nucleotides outside the gene matches: 1. The CDR3 has 14 amino acids. CDR3 nucleotide sequence: TGTGCCAGCAGAGGGACAGGGAACACCGGGGAGCTGTTTTTT. Translation gives CASRGTGNTGELFF.

The chain is built from TRBV13 and TRBJ2-5, with D perhaps TRBD2 (5 bases). The J call could be wrong; TRBJ2-7 is a better fit for the DNA end. The CDR3 has 14 residues. Looked up from germline, CDR1 is PRHDT and CDR2 is FYEKMQ (reference sequence). CDR3 in amino acids: CASRTGVGSYEQYF. The CDR3 DNA follows: TGTGCCAGCAGAACCGGGGTGGGGAGCTACGAGCAGTACTTC.